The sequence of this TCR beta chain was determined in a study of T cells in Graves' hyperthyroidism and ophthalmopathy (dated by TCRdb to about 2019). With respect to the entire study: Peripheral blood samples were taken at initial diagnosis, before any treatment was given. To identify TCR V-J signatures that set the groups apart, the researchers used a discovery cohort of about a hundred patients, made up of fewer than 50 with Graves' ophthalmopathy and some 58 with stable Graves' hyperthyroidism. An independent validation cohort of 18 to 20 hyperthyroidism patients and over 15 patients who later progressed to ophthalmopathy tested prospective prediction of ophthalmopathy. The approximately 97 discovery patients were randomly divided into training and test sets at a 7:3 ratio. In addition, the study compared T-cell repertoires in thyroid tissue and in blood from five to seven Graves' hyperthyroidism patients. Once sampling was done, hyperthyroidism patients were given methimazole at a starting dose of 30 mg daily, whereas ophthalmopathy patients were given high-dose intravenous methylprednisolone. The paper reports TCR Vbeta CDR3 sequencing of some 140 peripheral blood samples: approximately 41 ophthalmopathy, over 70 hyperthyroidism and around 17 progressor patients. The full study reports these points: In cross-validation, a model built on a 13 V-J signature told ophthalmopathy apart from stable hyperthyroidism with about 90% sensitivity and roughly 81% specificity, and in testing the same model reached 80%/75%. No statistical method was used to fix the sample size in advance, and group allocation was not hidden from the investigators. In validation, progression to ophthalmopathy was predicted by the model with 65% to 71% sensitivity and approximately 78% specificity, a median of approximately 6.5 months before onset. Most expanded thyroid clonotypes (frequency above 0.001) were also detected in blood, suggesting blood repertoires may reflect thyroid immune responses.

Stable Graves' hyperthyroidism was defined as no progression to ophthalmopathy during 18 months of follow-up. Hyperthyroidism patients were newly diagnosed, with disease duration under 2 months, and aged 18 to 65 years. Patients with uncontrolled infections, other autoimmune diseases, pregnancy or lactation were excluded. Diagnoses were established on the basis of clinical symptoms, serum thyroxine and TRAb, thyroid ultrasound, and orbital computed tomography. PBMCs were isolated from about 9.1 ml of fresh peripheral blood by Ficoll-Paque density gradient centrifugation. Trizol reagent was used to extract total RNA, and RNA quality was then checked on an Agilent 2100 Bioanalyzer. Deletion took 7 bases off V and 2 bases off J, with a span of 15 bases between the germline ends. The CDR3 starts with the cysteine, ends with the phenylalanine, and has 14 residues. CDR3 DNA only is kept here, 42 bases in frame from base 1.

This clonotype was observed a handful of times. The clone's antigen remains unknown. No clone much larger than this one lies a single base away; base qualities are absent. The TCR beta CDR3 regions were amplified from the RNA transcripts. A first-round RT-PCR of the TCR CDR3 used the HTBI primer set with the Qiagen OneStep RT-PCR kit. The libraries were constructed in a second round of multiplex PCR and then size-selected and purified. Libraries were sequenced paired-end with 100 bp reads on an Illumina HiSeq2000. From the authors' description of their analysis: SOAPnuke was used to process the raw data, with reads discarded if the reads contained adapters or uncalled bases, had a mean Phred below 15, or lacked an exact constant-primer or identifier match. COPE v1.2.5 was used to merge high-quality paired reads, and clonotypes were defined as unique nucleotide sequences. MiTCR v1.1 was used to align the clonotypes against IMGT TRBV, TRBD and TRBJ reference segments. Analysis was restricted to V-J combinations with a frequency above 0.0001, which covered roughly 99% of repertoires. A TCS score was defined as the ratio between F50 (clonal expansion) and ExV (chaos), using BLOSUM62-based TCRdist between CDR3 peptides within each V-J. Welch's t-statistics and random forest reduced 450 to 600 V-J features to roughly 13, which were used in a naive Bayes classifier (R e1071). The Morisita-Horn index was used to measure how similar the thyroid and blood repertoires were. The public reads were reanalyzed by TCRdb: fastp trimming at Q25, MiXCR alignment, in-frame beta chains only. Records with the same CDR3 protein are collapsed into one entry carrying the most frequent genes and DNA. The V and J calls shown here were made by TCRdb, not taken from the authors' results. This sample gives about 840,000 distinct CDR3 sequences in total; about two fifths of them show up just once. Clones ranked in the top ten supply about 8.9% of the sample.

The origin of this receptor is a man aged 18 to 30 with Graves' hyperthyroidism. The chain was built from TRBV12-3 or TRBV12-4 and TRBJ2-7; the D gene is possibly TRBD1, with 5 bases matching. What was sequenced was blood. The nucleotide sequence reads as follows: TGTGCCAGCACTCTCGACAGTACTCCCTACGAGCAGTACTTC. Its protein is CASTLDSTPYEQYF.